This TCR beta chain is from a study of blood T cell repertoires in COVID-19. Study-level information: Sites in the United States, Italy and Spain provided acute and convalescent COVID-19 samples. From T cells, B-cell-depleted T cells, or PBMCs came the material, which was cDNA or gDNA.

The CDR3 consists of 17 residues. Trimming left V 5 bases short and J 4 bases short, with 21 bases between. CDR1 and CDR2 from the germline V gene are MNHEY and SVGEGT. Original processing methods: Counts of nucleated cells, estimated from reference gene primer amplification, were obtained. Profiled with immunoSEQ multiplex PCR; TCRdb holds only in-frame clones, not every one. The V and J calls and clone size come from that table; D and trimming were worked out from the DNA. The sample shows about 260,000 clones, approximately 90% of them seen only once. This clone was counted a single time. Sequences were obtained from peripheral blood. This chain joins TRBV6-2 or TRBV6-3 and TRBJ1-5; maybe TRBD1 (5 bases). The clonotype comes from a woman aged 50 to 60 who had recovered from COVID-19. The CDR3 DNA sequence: TGTGCCAGCAGTACGATATCAGGGACTGGCGGGAATCAGCCCCAGCATTTT. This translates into CASSTISGTGGNQPQHF.